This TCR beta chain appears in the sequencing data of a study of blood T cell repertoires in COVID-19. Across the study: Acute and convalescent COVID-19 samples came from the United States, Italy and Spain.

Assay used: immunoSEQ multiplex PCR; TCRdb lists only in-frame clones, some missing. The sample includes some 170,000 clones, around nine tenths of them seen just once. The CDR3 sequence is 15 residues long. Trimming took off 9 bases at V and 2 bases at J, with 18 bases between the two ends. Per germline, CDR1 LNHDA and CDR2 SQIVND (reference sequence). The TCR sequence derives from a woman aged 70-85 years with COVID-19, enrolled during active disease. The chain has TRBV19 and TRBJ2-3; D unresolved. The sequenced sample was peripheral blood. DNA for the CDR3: TGTGCCAGATATCCCAAGAGGAACACCACAGATACGCAGTATTTT. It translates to CARYPKRNTTDTQYF.